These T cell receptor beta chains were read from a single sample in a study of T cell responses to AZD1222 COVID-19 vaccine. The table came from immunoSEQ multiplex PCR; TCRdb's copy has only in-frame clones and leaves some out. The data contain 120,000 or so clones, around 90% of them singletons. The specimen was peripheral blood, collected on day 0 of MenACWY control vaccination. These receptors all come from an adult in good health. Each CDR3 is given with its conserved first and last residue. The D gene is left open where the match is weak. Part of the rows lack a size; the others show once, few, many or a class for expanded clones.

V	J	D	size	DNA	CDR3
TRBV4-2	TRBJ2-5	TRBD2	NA	TGTGCCAGCAGCAGGGCTACGGGACTAGCGGGAGCAGGGACCCAGTACTTC	CASSRATGLAGAGTQYF
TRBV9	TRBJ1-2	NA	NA	TGTGCCAGCAGCGTAGAGGAGGACATTGGCTACACCTTC	CASSVEEDIGYTF
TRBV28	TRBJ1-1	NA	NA	TGTGCCAGCAGTTTATGGGTGAGGAACACTGAAGCTTTCTTT	CASSLWVRNTEAFF
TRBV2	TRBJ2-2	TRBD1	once	TGTGCCAGCAGTCTGGACAGGGGATGGACCGGGGAGCTGTTTTTT	CASSLDRGWTGELFF
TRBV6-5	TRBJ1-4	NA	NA	TGTGCCAGCAGTTACGGGCGGGGTGAAAAACTGTTTTTT	CASSYGRGEKLFF
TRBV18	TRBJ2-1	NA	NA	TGTGCCAGCTCGCCGACCGGGGTGGCCTACAATGAGCAGTTCTTC	CASSPTGVAYNEQFF
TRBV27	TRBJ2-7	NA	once	TGTGCCAGCAGTTTATCGAGAGGTTACGAGCAGTACTTC	CASSLSRGYEQYF
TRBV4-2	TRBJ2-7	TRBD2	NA	TGTGCCAGCAGCCAAGCGGCAGGACTAGCGGGATCCTACGAGCAGTACTTC	CASSQAAGLAGSYEQYF
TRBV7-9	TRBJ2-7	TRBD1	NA	TGTGCCAGCAGCTCGGACAGGCCGAATAAATTACCCTACGAGCAGTACTTC	CASSSDRPNKLPYEQYF
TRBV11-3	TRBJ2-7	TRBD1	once	TGTGCCAGCAGCCCTGACGACAGGGCCTACGAGCAGTACTTC	CASSPDDRAYEQYF
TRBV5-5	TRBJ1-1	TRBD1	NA	TGTGCCAGCAGCTTGGCCCCCGGGACAGCGAACACTGAAGCTTTCTTT	CASSLAPGTANTEAFF
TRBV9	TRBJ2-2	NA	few	TGTGCCAGCAGCGTAGTAGGGTCCGGGGAGCTGTTTTTT	CASSVVGSGELFF
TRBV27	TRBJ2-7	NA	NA	TGTGCCAGCAACCTCCGGGAAACCCTATACGAGCAGTACTTC	CASNLRETLYEQYF
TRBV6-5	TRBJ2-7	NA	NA	TGTGCCAGCAAGAAGGGGAGACGGTCCTCCGAGCAGTACTTC	CASKKGRRSSEQYF
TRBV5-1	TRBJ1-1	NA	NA	TGCGCCAGCAGCTTCGCAGGGGCGGACACTGAAGCTTTCTTT	CASSFAGADTEAFF
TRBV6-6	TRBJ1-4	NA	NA	TGTGCCAGCACCCACGGAGGATTCGGCGAAAAACTGTTTTTT	CASTHGGFGEKLFF
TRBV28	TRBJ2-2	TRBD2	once	TGTGCCAGCAGTTTCCGCGGGGGAGCGGGAGGGATCACCGGGGAGCTGTTTTTT	CASSFRGGAGGITGELFF
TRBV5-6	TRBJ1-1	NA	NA	TGTGCCAGCAGCTTGGAGCCGAGCTACATTACTGAAGCTTTCTTT	CASSLEPSYITEAFF
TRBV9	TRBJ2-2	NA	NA	TGTGCCAGCAGTAGAGGGGAGGGCAGGGGGCACACCGGGGAGCTGTTTTTT	CASSRGEGRGHTGELFF
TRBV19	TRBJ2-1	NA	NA	TGTGCCAGTAGGGAGGGGGCCGGTGAGCAGTTCTTC	CASREGAGEQFF
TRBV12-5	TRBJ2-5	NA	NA	TGTGCTAGTGGTTTGTGGGGTGCGGAGACCCAGTACTTC	CASGLWGAETQYF
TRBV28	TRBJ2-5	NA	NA	TGTGCCAGCAGTACCCCGCCCAGCTCCCAGTACTTC	CASSTPPSSQYF
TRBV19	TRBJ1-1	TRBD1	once	TGTGCCAGCGTACGGGACAGGGTTCTATTTGAAGCTTTCTTT	CASVRDRVLFEAFF
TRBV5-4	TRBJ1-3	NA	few	TGTGCCAGCAGCTTCCGGGGGAACTTTGGAAACACCATATATTTT	CASSFRGNFGNTIYF
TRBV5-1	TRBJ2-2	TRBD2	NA	TGCGCCAGCAGAGCGACTAGCGGAATCACCGGGGAGCTGTTTTTT	CASRATSGITGELFF
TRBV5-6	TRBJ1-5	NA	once	TGTGCCAGCAGCTTGAGGTTGGGGCAGGTGCAACAGCCCCAGCATTTT	CASSLRLGQVQQPQHF
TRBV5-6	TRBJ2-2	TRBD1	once	TGTGCCAGCAGCTTAACAGGGGCCGGGGAGCTGTTTTTT	CASSLTGAGELFF
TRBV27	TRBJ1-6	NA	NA	TGTGCCAGCAGTAGAGGCCCAAATTCACCCCTCCACTTT	CASSRGPNSPLHF
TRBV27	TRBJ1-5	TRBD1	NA	TGTGCCAGCAGTTTTCGCGGAGGGACAGGTCAGCCCCAGCATTTT	CASSFRGGTGQPQHF
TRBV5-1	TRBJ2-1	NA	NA	TGCGCCAGCAGCTTGGCCCCCTCGGGCAGGGCTCGCAATGAGCAGTTCTTC	CASSLAPSGRARNEQFF
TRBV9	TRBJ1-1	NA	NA	TGTGCCAGCAGCGTAGGAGGGATGAACACTGAAGCTTTCTTT	CASSVGGMNTEAFF
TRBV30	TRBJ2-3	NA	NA	TGTGCCTGGAGTCAACCGTGGGCGGGCTTCACAGATACGCAGTATTTT	CAWSQPWAGFTDTQYF
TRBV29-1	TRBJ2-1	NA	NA	TGCAGCGTTGACGTAGGGACTCAATACAATGAGCAGTTCTTC	CSVDVGTQYNEQFF
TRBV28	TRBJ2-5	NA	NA	TGTGCCAGCAGTTTTCGGGGAGGTGAGACCCAGTACTTC	CASSFRGGETQYF
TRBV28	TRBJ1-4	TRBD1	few	TGTGCCAGCAGTTTAGTGGACAGGAATAATGAAAAACTGTTTTTT	CASSLVDRNNEKLFF
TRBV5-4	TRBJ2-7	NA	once	TGTGCCAGCAGCAGAGCGGTGACGCAAGGCGAGCAGTACTTC	CASSRAVTQGEQYF
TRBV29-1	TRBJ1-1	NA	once	TGCAGCGGGGAGGGGAGGGGAGCGAACACTGAAGCTTTCTTT	CSGEGRGANTEAFF
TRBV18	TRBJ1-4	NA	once	TGTGCCAGCTCACCGGCGGACCACCGCTCCGAAAAACTGTTTTTT	CASSPADHRSEKLFF
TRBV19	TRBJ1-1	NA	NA	TGTGCCAGTAGTATTAGATGGGGGAACACTGAAGCTTTCTTT	CASSIRWGNTEAFF
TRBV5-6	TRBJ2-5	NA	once	TGTGCCAGCAGCTTACAGGGTAGTGAGACCCAGTACTTC	CASSLQGSETQYF
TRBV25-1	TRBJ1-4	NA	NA	TGTGCCAGCAGTGGGTTAGGGCCCAAAGCGAAACTGTTTTTT	CASSGLGPKAKLFF
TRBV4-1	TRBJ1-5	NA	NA	TGCGCCAGCAGCCAAGTAACGGAGTACAATCAGCCCCAGCATTTT	CASSQVTEYNQPQHF